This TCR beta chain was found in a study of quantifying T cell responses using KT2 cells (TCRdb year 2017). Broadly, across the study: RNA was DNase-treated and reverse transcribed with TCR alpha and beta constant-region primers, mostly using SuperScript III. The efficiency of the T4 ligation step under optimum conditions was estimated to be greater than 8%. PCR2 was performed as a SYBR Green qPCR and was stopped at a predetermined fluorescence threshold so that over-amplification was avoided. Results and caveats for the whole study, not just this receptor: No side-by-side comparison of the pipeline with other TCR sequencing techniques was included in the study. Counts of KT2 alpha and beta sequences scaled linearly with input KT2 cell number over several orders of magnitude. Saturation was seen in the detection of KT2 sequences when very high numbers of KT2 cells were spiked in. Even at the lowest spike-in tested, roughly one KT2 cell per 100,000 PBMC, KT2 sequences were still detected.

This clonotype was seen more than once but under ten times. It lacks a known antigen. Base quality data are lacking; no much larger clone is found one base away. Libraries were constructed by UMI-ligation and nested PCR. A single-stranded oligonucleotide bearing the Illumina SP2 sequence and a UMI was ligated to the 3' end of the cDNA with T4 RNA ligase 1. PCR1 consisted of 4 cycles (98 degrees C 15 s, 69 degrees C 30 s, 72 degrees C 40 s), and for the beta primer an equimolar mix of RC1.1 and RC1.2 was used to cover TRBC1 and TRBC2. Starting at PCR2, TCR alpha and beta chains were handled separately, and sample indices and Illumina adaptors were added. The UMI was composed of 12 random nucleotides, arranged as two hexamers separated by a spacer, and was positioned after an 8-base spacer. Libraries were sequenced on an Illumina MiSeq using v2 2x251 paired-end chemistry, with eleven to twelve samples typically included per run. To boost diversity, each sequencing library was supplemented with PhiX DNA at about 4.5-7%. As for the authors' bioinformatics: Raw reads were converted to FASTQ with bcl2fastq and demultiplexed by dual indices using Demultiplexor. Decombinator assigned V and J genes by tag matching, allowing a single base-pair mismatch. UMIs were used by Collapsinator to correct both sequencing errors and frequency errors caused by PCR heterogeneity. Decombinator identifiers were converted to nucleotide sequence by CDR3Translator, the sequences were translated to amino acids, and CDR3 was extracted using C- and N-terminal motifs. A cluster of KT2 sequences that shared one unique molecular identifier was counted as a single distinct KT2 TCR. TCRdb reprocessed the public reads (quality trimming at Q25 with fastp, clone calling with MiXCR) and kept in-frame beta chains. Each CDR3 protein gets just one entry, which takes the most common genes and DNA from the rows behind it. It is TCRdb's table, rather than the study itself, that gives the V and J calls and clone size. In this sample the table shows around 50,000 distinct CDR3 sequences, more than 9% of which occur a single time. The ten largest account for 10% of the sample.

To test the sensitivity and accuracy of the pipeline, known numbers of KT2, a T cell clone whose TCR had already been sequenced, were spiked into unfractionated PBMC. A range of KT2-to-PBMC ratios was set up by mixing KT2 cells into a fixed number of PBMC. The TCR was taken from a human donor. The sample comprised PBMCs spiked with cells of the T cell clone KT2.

This receptor carries the CDR3 CASSLTERGDTQYF. The DNA reads TGTGCCAGCAGCTTAACTGAGCGAGGGGATACGCAGTATTTT. The V and J segments used are TRBV7-8 and TRBJ2-3; a tentative D call is TRBD2 (5 bases match). From the cysteine through the phenylalanine, the CDR3 covers 14 amino acids. The DNA shown is the 42-base CDR3, in frame from base 1. The V and J ends are trimmed by 2 bases and 6 bases, leaving 12 bases between them. As encoded in the germline V gene, CDR1 is SGHVS while CDR2 is FQNEAQ. The full variable domain, completed from the reference TRBV7-8 and TRBJ2-3 proteins outside the CDR3, reads GAGVSQSPRYKVAKRGQDVALRCDPISGHVSLFWYQQALGQGPEFLTYFQNEAQLDKSGLPSDRFFAERPEGSVSTLKIQRTQQEDSAVYLCASSLTERGDTQYFGPGTRLTVL.